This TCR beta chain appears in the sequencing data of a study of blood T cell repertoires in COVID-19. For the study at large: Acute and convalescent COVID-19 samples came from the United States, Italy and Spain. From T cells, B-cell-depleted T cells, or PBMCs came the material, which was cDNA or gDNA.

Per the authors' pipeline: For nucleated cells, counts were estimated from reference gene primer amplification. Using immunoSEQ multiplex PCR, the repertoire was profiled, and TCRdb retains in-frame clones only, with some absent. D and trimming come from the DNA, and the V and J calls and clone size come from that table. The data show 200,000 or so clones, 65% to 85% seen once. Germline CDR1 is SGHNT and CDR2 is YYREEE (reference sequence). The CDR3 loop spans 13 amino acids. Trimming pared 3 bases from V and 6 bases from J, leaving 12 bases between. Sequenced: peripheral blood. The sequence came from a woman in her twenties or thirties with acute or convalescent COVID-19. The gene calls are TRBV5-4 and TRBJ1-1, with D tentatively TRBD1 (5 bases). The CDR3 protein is CASSWGVIAEAFF. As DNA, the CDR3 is TGTGCCAGCAGCTGGGGGGTTATCGCTGAAGCTTTCTTT.